The 7 T cell receptor beta chains given below trace back to one sample, sequenced in a study of CD8 T cells in Susac syndrome. Reverse transcription used 0.5 to 1 ug RNA and random hexamers. TCRdb redid the calling of the immunoSEQ multiplex PCR reads with MiXCR, one entry per CDR3 protein. Of around 80,000 distinct CDR3 sequences listed, roughly 96% are singletons. The sample taken for sequencing was CD8+ T cells from PBMCs. The source is a human donor with Susac syndrome.

This sequence joins TRBV29-1 and TRBJ2-1; unclear D gene. The CDR3 contains 13 residues. From germline, CDR1 is SQVTM and CDR2 ANQGSEA. The V end lost 7 bases, the J end lost 5 bases, and 15 bases lay between the germline ends. The CDR3 here is CSDVGRQNNEQFF. The DNA for the CDR3 is TGCAGCGACGTGGGCAGGCAGAACAATGAGCAGTTCTTC.

The CDR3 is CSVGSGVSYNEQFF. In DNA form, the CDR3 reads TGCAGCGTTGGGTCAGGGGTCTCCTACAATGAGCAGTTCTTC. The chain joins TRBV29-1 to TRBJ2-1, with a possible D match to TRBD1 (6 bases). V was clipped by 4 bases and J by 0 bases, with 10 bases between them. CDR3 size: 14 residues. CDR1 and CDR2 from the germline V gene are SQVTM and ANQGSEA.

The chain employs TRBV23-1 and TRBJ2-2; 9 bases map to TRBD2. TRBV23-1 is classed as an ORF, of uncertain function. CDR3 length: 16 residues. V dropped 1 base and J dropped 7; count of bases not matched to a gene: 7. CDR3: CASSQYIAGEGGELFF. The CDR3 nucleotides are TGCGCCAGCAGTCAATACATAGCGGGAGAAGGCGGGGAGCTGTTTTTT.

The rearrangement uses TRBV4-3 and TRBJ2-3; perhaps D is TRBD1 or TRBD2 (5 bases each). The germline V gene has CDR1 LGHNA and CDR2 YSLEER. This CDR3 contains 16 residues. The V end lost 0 bases, the J end lost 2 bases, and 12 bases lay between the germline ends. CDR3: CASSQDGTELTDTQYF. In DNA, the CDR3 is TGCGCCAGCAGCCAAGATGGGACCGAGCTCACAGATACGCAGTATTTT.

This chain links TRBV20-1 with TRBJ2-7; tentatively, D is TRBD2 (6 bases). Germline V gene data show CDR1 as DFQATT and CDR2 as SNEGSKA (reference sequence). V dropped 5 bases and J dropped 3 bases, with 14 bases sitting between them. CDR3 length equals 13 residues. The CDR3: CSARGLDHYEQYF. The CDR3 nucleotides read TGCAGTGCTCGGGGACTGGACCACTACGAGCAGTACTTC.

This clonotype has a single count. The rearrangement joins TRBV20-1 to TRBJ2-2, with D hard to call. The V end was cut by 5 bases, the J end by 8 bases, with 18 bases between. The CDR3 totals 14 residues. The germline V gene has CDR1 DFQATT and CDR2 SNEGSKA (reference sequence). CDR3 loop: CSAPPAPSVGELFF. As DNA, the CDR3 is TGCAGTGCTCCTCCCGCCCCATCAGTAGGGGAGCTGTTTTTT.

The chain is built from TRBV9 and TRBJ2-7; TRBD2 matches at 8 bases. The CDR3 spans 14 residues. V was clipped by 0 bases and J by 5 bases; unmatched bases: 4. Germline CDR1 is SGDLS and CDR2 is YYNGEE. The CDR3 loop reads CASSVASGRDEQYF. The CDR3, as DNA: TGTGCCAGCAGCGTAGCGAGCGGGAGAGACGAGCAGTACTTC.